These T cell receptor beta chains were read from a single sample in a study of cytomegalovirus exposure and HLA in healthy donors. Only in-frame clones appear in the TCRdb table, and some are missing; sequencing was by immunoSEQ multiplex PCR. The specimen's table records 50,000 to 70,000 clones. Sequencing was performed on PBMCs. The source is a woman under 30 in good health and CMV-seronegative. The CDR3 runs from the conserved cysteine through the conserved F or W. Each record gives: CDR3 DNA, CDR3 protein, V gene, J gene, D gene. D genes are given only for firm matches.

TGTGCCAGCAGTGAAGGTGGCGGGCTGAGGAAAGAGACCCAGTACTTC	CASSEGGGLRKETQYF	TRBV25-1	TRBJ2-5	NA
TGCGCCAGCAGCAACAGACAGGGGTCCTATAATTCACCCCTCCACTTT	CASSNRQGSYNSPLHF	TRBV10-1	TRBJ1-6	TRBD1
TGTGCCAGCAGCTTAGGGACAGCTAACACTGAAGCTTTCTTT	CASSLGTANTEAFF	TRBV7-3	TRBJ1-1	TRBD1
TGTGCCAGCAGTTTAACAGGGGCATACTATGGCTACACCTTC	CASSLTGAYYGYTF	TRBV28	TRBJ1-2	TRBD1
TGCGTTCCAGGGGGCAGAGGTGGCTACACCTTC	CVPGGRGGYTF	TRBV20-1	TRBJ1-2	TRBD1
TGTGCTAGTGCCTCAGGGGCCTCCTACGAGCAGTACTTC	CASASGASYEQYF	TRBV12-5	TRBJ2-7	NA
TGTGCCAGCAGCTTAGAGGGTAGGGGTCCCGCTTTCTTT	CASSLEGRGPAFF	TRBV7-8	TRBJ1-1	NA
TGTGCCAGCAGCTACTCGACAGGGGGGATTGAGACCCAGTACTTC	CASSYSTGGIETQYF	TRBV7-9	TRBJ2-5	TRBD1
TGTGCCAGCAGCCATTCCGGGACTTTCCCCTACGAGCAGTACTTC	CASSHSGTFPYEQYF	TRBV14	TRBJ2-7	NA
TGCGCCAGCAGTTACAGGGACAGGGGAAATGAGCAGTTCTTC	CASSYRDRGNEQFF	TRBV4-1	TRBJ2-1	TRBD1
TGCAGCACTAATAAATACCGGGGGGACGGCTACACCTTC	CSTNKYRGDGYTF	TRBV29-1	TRBJ1-2	NA
TGTGCCTGGACTCGGTATTACTCCTACAATGAGCAGTTCTTC	CAWTRYYSYNEQFF	TRBV30	TRBJ2-1	NA
TGTGCCAGCAGTGGCCCGACTAGCGGATCCTACGAGCAGTACTTC	CASSGPTSGSYEQYF	TRBV25-1	TRBJ2-7	TRBD2
TGCAGCGTTGACGAGGGGAGGGGGAGAAGCTATGGCTACACCTTC	CSVDEGRGRSYGYTF	TRBV29-1	TRBJ1-2	NA
TGTGCCACCCAAGCGGAGGGGGGGACTAATGAAAAACTGTTTTTT	CATQAEGGTNEKLFF	TRBV7-9	TRBJ1-4	NA
TGTGCCAGCAGTGCGGGGAACATTCAGTACTTC	CASSAGNIQYF	TRBV25-1	TRBJ2-4	NA
TGTGCCAGCAGTTACTCGTTGGGGAGAGGAGGCTACACCTTC	CASSYSLGRGGYTF	TRBV6-5	TRBJ1-2	NA
TGTGCCAGCAGCTTAGGTGGACAGGGGGCCGCCGAGCAGTACTTC	CASSLGGQGAAEQYF	TRBV7-9	TRBJ2-7	TRBD1
TGTGCCAGCAGCCCTAGCGGGAGGGCCATTTACGAGCAGTACTTC	CASSPSGRAIYEQYF	TRBV9	TRBJ2-7	TRBD2
TGTGCCAGTAGCTCTTCCGGACAGCACAGGCTCGGGGCTTTCTTT	CASSSSGQHRLGAFF	TRBV19	TRBJ1-1	NA
TGTGCCAGCAGCTCGACGGAGGTGGACACAGATACGCAGTATTTT	CASSSTEVDTDTQYF	TRBV7-9	TRBJ2-3	NA
TGTGCCAGCAGCCAAGTTTCCTCAGAAGATACGCAGTATTTT	CASSQVSSEDTQYF	TRBV4-2	TRBJ2-3	NA
TGTGCCAGCAGCGTAGCAGATCAAGAGACCCAGTACTTC	CASSVADQETQYF	TRBV9	TRBJ2-5	NA
TGTGCCAGCAGTGAAGGGGAGGGGGCCTACGAGCAGTACTTC	CASSEGEGAYEQYF	TRBV6-1	TRBJ2-7	NA
TGTGCCTGGAGGACAGGGGGCAACACTGAAGCTTTCTTT	CAWRTGGNTEAFF	TRBV30	TRBJ1-1	TRBD1
TGTGCCAGCAGCCAAGATCTCGCGACAGGGTATGGCTACACCTTC	CASSQDLATGYGYTF	TRBV4-2	TRBJ1-2	TRBD1
TGTGCCAGCAGCCTACGGACAGATGAAGCTTTCTTT	CASSLRTDEAFF	TRBV14	TRBJ1-1	NA
TGTGCCAGCAGCGCCTGGGGGAGGCCCGCTGAAGCTTTCTTT	CASSAWGRPAEAFF	TRBV7-9	TRBJ1-1	NA
TGTGCCAGCAGCTTACTGGGACAGGGGGATGAAAAACTGTTTTTT	CASSLLGQGDEKLFF	TRBV7-9	TRBJ1-4	TRBD1
TGTGCCAGCGTTAGCGGGCTTAGCTCCTACAATGAGCAGTTCTTC	CASVSGLSSYNEQFF	TRBV2	TRBJ2-1	TRBD2
TGTGCCAGCAGCACCCGCGGCCGGACAGGGGATGACTACACCTTC	CASSTRGRTGDDYTF	TRBV7-9	TRBJ1-2	TRBD1
TGTGCCAGCAGCGTGGGGACTAGCGGGGGCCTTTCCTACGAGCAGTACTTC	CASSVGTSGGLSYEQYF	TRBV9	TRBJ2-7	TRBD2
TGTGCCAATCGCGGTGGAGGGACAGGGTCGGGCTACACCTTC	CANRGGGTGSGYTF	TRBV28	TRBJ1-2	TRBD1
TGTGCCAGCAGCTCTAAGGGGGTTTGGAACACTGAAGCTTTCTTT	CASSSKGVWNTEAFF	TRBV5-4	TRBJ1-1	NA
TGCGCCAGCAGCTTGCAAGGAGATAATAACTATGGCTACACCTTC	CASSLQGDNNYGYTF	TRBV5-1	TRBJ1-2	NA
TGCGCCAGCAGCTTGGAAGGTGGGGGGTCCTACTACGAGCAGTACTTC	CASSLEGGGSYYEQYF	TRBV5-1	TRBJ2-7	NA
TGCGCCAGCAGCGGACTAGCGGGAGGGTCCTACGAGCAGTACTTC	CASSGLAGGSYEQYF	TRBV4-1	TRBJ2-7	TRBD2
TGTGCCAGCAGTGAAGAAGGGACTAGCGGGAGTGGGGCAGATACGCAGTATTTT	CASSEEGTSGSGADTQYF	TRBV2	TRBJ2-3	TRBD2
TGTGCCAGCAGTGGACAGGGTCCGAACGAGCAGTACTTC	CASSGQGPNEQYF	TRBV6-1	TRBJ2-7	TRBD1
TGTGCCTGGACTAGCGGGGGGCCCACGAGAGATACGCAGTATTTT	CAWTSGGPTRDTQYF	TRBV30	TRBJ2-3	TRBD2
TGCAGCGTCAAAACGTACAGCTTGAACACTGAAGCTTTCTTT	CSVKTYSLNTEAFF	TRBV29-1	TRBJ1-1	NA
TGTGCCAGCAGTAACCCCGGGACTACGAACACTGAAGCTTTCTTT	CASSNPGTTNTEAFF	TRBV6-5	TRBJ1-1	NA
TGTGCCAGCAGCTTGGTTGGGAGAGGGAACACTGAAGCTTTCTTT	CASSLVGRGNTEAFF	TRBV5-4	TRBJ1-1	NA